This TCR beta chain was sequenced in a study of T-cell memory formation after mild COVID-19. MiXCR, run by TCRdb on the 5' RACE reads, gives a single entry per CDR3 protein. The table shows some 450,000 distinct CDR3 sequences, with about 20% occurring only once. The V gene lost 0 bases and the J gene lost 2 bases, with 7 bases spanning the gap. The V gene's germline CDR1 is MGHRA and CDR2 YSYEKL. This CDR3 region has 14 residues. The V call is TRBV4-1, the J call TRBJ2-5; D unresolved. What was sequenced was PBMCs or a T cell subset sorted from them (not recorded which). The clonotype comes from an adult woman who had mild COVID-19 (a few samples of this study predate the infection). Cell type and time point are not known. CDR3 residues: CASSQEGYQETQYF. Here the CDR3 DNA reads TGCGCCAGCAGCCAAGAGGGCTATCAAGAGACCCAGTACTTC.